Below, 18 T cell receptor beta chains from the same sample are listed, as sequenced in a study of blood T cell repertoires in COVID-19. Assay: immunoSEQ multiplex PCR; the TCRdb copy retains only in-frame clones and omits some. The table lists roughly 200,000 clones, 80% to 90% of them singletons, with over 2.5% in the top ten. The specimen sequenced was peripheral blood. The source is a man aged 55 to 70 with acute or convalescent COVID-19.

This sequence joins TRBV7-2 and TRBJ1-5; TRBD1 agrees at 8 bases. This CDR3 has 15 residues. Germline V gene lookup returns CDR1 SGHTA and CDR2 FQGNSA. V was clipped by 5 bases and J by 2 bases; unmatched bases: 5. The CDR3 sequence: CASSPVTGGNQPQHF. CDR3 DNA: TGTGCCAGCAGCCCCGTGACAGGGGGCAATCAGCCCCAGCATTTT.

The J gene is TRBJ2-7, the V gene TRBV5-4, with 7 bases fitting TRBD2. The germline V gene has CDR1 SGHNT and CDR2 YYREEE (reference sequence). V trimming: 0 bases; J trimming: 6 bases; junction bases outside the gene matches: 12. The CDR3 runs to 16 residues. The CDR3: CASSLAGGTGPLEQYF. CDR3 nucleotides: TGTGCCAGCAGCTTGGCCGGGGGGACGGGTCCTCTCGAGCAGTACTTC.

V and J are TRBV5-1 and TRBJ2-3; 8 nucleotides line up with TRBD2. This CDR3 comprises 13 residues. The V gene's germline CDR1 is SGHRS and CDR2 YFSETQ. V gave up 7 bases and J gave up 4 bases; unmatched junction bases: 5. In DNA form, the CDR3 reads TGCGCCAGCTTAGCGGGGACGGCAGATACGCAGTATTTT. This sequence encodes CASLAGTADTQYF.

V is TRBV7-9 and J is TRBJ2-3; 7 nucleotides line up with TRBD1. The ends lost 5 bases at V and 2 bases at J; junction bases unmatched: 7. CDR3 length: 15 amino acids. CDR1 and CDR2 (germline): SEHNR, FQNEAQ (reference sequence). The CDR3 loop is CASSPRQGVTDTQYF. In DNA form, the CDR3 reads TGTGCCAGCAGCCCCCGACAGGGCGTCACAGATACGCAGTATTTT.

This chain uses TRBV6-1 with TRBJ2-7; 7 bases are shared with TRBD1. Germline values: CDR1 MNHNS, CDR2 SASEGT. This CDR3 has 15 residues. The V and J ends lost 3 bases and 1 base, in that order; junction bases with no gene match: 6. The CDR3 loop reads CASSDRDRVSYEQYF. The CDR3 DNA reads TGTGCCAGCAGTGACCGGGACAGAGTTTCCTACGAGCAGTACTTC.

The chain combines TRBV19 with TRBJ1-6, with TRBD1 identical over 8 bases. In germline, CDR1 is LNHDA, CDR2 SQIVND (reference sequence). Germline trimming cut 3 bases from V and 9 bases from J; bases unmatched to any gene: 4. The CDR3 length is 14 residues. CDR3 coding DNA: TGTGCCAGTAGTATCAGACAGGGGAGTTCACCCCTCCACTTT. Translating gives CASSIRQGSSPLHF.

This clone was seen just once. The CDR3 DNA sequence: TGTGCCAGCAGTTACCCTGGGACAGGGGTCCCCGGGGAGCTGTTTTTT. Its translation is CASSYPGTGVPGELFF. The chain combines TRBV6-5 with TRBJ2-2; 10 nucleotides match TRBD1. J gave up 6 bases and V 2 bases, and 6 bases lay outside the gene matches. Germline-derived CDR1 and CDR2 are MNHEY and SVGAGI. This CDR3 comprises 16 residues.

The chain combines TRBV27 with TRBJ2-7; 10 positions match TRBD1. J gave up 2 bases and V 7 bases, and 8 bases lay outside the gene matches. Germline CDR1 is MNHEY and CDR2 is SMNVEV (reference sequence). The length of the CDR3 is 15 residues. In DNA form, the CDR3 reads TGTGCCAGCAATACCGGGACAGGGGTTACCTACGAGCAGTACTTC. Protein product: CASNTGTGVTYEQYF.

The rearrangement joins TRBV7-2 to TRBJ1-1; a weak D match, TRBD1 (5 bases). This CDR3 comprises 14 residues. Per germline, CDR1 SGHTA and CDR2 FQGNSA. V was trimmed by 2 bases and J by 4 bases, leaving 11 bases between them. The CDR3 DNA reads TGTGCCAGCAGCTTAAGTACCGGGGGCACTGAAGCTTTCTTT. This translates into CASSLSTGGTEAFF.

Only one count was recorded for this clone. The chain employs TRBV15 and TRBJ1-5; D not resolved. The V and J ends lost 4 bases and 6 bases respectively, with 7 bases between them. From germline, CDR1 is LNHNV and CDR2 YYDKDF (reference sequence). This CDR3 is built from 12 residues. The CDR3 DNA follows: TGTGCCACCAGCAAGCCCGGTCAGCCCCAGCATTTT. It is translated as CATSKPGQPQHF. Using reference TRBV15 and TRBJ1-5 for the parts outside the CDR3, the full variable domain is DAMVIQNPRYQVTQFGKPVTLSCSQTLNHNVMYWYQQKSSQAPKLLFHYYDKDFNNEADTPDNFQSRRPNTSFCFLDIRSPGLGDTAMYLCATSKPGQPQHFGDGTRLSIL.

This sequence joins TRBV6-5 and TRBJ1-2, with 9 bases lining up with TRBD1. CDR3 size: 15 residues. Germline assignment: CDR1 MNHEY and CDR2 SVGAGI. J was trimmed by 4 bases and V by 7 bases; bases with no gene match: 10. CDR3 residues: CASILTGTGFYGYTF. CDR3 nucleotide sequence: TGTGCCAGCATACTAACCGGGACAGGGTTCTATGGCTACACCTTC.

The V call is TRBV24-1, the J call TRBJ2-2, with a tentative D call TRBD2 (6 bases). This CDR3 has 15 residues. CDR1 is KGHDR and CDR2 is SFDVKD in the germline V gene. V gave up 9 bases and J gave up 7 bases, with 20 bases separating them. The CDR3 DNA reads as TGTGCCACCCGAATGGGGGGAGAAGTATACGGGGAGCTGTTTTTT. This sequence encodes CATRMGGEVYGELFF.

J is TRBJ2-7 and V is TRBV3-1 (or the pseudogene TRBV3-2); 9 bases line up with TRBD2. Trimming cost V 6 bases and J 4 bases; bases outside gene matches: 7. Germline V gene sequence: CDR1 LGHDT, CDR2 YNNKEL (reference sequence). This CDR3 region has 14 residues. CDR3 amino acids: CASSQTSGIYEQYF. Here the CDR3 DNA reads TGTGCCAGCAGTCAGACTAGCGGCATTTACGAGCAGTACTTC.

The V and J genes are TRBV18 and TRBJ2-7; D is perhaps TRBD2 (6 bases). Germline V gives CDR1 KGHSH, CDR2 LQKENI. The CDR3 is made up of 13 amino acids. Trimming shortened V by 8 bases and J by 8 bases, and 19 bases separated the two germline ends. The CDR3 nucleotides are TGTGCCAGCCTGGAGGGCCAGCACCAACAGCAGTACTTC. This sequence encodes CASLEGQHQQQYF.

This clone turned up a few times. The CDR3 here is CASSPSLASGRRELFF. The CDR3 DNA is TGTGCCAGCAGCCCGTCGCTGGCTAGCGGGAGGCGAGAGCTGTTTTTT. V gene TRBV9 combines with J gene TRBJ2-2; 11 bases agree with TRBD2. V lost 4 bases, J lost 11 bases, and 13 bases stayed unmatched. This CDR3 is built from 16 residues. Germline V gene lookup returns CDR1 SGDLS and CDR2 YYNGEE.

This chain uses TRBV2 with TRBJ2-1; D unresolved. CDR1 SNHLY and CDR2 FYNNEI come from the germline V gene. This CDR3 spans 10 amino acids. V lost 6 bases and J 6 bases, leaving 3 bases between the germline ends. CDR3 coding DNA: TGTGCCAGCAGCGTCAATGAGCAGTTCTTC. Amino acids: CASSVNEQFF.

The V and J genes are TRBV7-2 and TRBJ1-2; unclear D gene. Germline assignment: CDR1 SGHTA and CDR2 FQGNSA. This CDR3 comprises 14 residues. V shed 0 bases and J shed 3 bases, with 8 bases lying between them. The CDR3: CASSLAQEDYGYTF. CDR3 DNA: TGTGCCAGCAGCTTAGCGCAGGAAGACTATGGCTACACCTTC.

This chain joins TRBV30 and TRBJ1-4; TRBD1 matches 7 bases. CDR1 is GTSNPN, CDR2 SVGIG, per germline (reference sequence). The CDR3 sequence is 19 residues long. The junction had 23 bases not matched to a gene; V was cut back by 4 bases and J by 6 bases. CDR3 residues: CAWTSPRDSIPYPDEKLFF. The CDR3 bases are TGTGCCTGGACCTCCCCCCGGGACAGCATACCGTACCCGGATGAAAAACTGTTTTTT.